These 23 T cell receptor beta chains share one sample of origin, sequenced in a study of STAT5B mutations in CD4+ large granular lymphocyte leukemia. Clones were sequenced by immunoSEQ multiplex PCR, and TCRdb holds only the in-frame ones, with some missing. This table holds approximately 1,400 clones, about 80% found once. Sequencing was done on a sample of PBMCs. Receptors originate from an older man with CD4+ T-cell large granular lymphocyte leukemia.

The sample holds a few counts of this clone. The rearrangement uses TRBV2 and TRBJ2-7; TRBD1 matches at 8 bases. Germline trimming cut 7 bases from V and 1 base from J; bases unmatched to any gene: 6. CDR3 length: 14 residues. Germline V gene data show CDR1 as SNHLY and CDR2 as FYNNEI. The CDR3 DNA follows: TGTGCCAGCATGAGGACAGGGTGGTCCTACGAGCAGTACGTC. Its protein product is CASMRTGWSYEQYV.

Only one count was recorded for this clone. The genes are TRBV5-4 and TRBJ1-6, with 8 nucleotides matching TRBD1. The CDR3 length is 15 residues. Per the germline V gene, CDR1 is SGHNT and CDR2 is YYREEE (reference sequence). Trimming cost V 3 bases and J 6 bases; bases outside gene matches: 5. This chain's CDR3 is CASSSWTGSNSPLHF. Written as DNA, the CDR3 is TGTGCCAGCAGCTCCTGGACAGGGAGTAATTCACCCCTCCACTTT.

The V and J genes are TRBV6-1 and TRBJ2-7, with TRBD2 matching over 8 bases. The length of the CDR3 is 15 residues. Germline trimming cut 7 bases from V and 0 bases from J; bases unmatched to any gene: 8. Germline V CDR1 and CDR2: MNHNS, SASEGT. Here the CDR3 reads CASTPSGGLSYEQYF. In DNA, the CDR3 is TGTGCCAGCACCCCCAGCGGGGGCCTCTCCTACGAGCAGTACTTC.

This clone was detected once. This chain joins TRBV5-1 and TRBJ1-3; no reliable D call. CDR3 length: 14 residues. V was trimmed by 1 base and J by 2 bases, leaving 7 bases between them. Germline CDR1 reads SGHRS; CDR2 reads YFSETQ. The CDR3 DNA reads TGCGCCAGCAGCTTGTACCAGCCTGGAAACACCATATATTTT. Translation gives CASSLYQPGNTIYF. The whole variable domain, filled in from reference TRBV5-1 and TRBJ1-3, reads KAGVTQTPRYLIKTRGQQVTLSCSPISGHRSVSWYQQTPGQGLQFLFEYFSETQRNKGNFPGRFSGRQFSNSRSEMNVSTLELGDSALYLCASSLYQPGNTIYFGEGSWLTVV.

This rearrangement joins TRBV7-9 to TRBJ1-6; D gene ambiguous. CDR1 and CDR2 (germline): SEHNR, FQNEAQ (reference sequence). V gave up 4 bases and J gave up 9 bases, with 16 bases separating them. The CDR3 consists of 15 residues. CDR3 protein: CASSSSNSLASPLHF. DNA of the CDR3: TGTGCCAGCAGCTCGTCGAACTCCTTGGCTTCACCCCTCCACTTT.

The chain carries TRBV19 and TRBJ2-1; TRBD1 matches at 10 bases. Trimming at V came to 0 bases and at J to 2 bases, leaving 7 bases not matched to a gene. CDR3 length: 18 amino acids. Germline loops: CDR1 LNHDA, CDR2 SQIVND (reference sequence). This CDR3 is CASSIEGGGTGAYNEQFF. The CDR3 bases are TGTGCCAGTAGTATAGAGGGGGGCGGGACAGGGGCCTACAATGAGCAGTTCTTC.

The V call is TRBV18, the J call TRBJ1-1; the match to TRBD1 covers 7 bases. Losses at the gene ends were 11 bases for V and 1 base for J; bases not matched to a gene: 7. Germline CDR1 is KGHSH and CDR2 is LQKENI. CDR3 length equals 13 residues. In DNA, the CDR3 is TGTGCCGCTAGACAGGGAGCGAACACTGAAGCTTTCTTT. It specifies CAARQGANTEAFF.

The chain has TRBV5-4 and TRBJ2-2; perhaps TRBD1 as D (6 bases). Germline V gene sequence: CDR1 SGHNT, CDR2 YYREEE (reference sequence). Trimming took off 4 bases at V and 7 bases at J, with 11 bases between the two ends. This CDR3 comprises 13 residues. The CDR3 loop reads CASSLRDNGELFF. CDR3 in DNA: TGTGCCAGCAGCCTCCGGGACAACGGGGAGCTGTTTTTT.

This chain connects TRBV7-3 to TRBJ1-2; no clear D. V was shortened by 5 bases and J by 4 bases, with 14 bases between the two germline ends. The length of the CDR3 is 14 residues. CDR1 is SGHTA, CDR2 FQGTGA, per germline. Here the CDR3 DNA reads TGTGCCAGCAGCCCTACTCCCGGAGTCTATGGCTACACCTTC. Its protein is CASSPTPGVYGYTF.

J is TRBJ1-3 and V is TRBV10-3; 12 nucleotides agree with TRBD1. The V gene's germline CDR1 is ENHRY and CDR2 SYGVKD. CDR3 size: 19 residues. V dropped 6 bases and J dropped 0; count of bases not matched to a gene: 12. The CDR3 nucleotides are TGTGCCATCAGCTCAACGGGACAGGGGGCTGGATACTCTGGAAACACCATATATTTT. Translation gives CAISSTGQGAGYSGNTIYF.

This clone was recorded a few times. The J gene is TRBJ2-1, the V gene TRBV18; 9 bases match TRBD1. Germline assignment: CDR1 KGHSH and CDR2 LQKENI. V lost 8 bases and J lost 8; bases outside the gene matches: 4. The CDR3 spans 12 residues. The DNA for the CDR3 is TGTGCCAGCAGGGACAGGGAGGATGAGCAGTTCTTC. Encoded protein: CASRDREDEQFF. The whole variable domain, filled in from reference TRBV18 and TRBJ2-1, reads NAGVMQNPRHLVRRRGQEARLRCSPMKGHSHVYWYRQLPEEGLKFMVYLQKENIIDESGMPKERFSAEFPKEGPSILRIQQVVRGDSAAYFCASRDREDEQFFGPGTRLTVL.

CDR3 in amino acids: CASSPLLGLGGRVAGETQYF. DNA for the CDR3: TGCGCCAGCAGCCCCCTCCTGGGGTTAGGCGGGAGAGTAGCAGGGGAGACCCAGTACTTC. J is TRBJ2-5 and V is TRBV4-1; 7 nucleotides align to TRBD2. This CDR3 has 20 amino acids. The trim removed 4 bases at V and 5 bases at J, leaving 25 bases unmatched. CDR1 is MGHRA, CDR2 YSYEKL, per germline.

This clone came up a few times. The chain employs TRBV7-6 and TRBJ1-1; D is ambiguous. This CDR3 contains 13 residues. The germline V gene encodes CDR1 SGHVS and CDR2 FNYEAQ. Trimming removed 8 bases from V and 4 bases from J, with 14 bases in between. The CDR3 nucleotides read TGTGCCAGCTTAGGGCGGACGGGCACTGAAGCTTTCTTT. Encoded protein: CASLGRTGTEAFF.

The J gene is TRBJ1-5, the V gene TRBV28; D perhaps matches TRBD1 (5 bases). The germline V gene has CDR1 MDHEN and CDR2 SYDVKM. V shed 8 bases and J shed 0 bases, with 11 bases lying between them. This CDR3 is 14 amino acids long. The CDR3, as DNA: TGTGCCAGCGGGACGAGCAATAGCAATCAGCCCCAGCATTTT. It translates to CASGTSNSNQPQHF.

The V call is TRBV5-5, the J call TRBJ1-5, with D unclear. Trimming took off 0 bases at V and 6 bases at J, with 7 bases between the two ends. From germline, CDR1 is SGHKS and CDR2 YYEKEE (reference sequence). The CDR3 is 13 amino acids. CDR3: CASSLVFGQPQHF. CDR3 nucleotides: TGTGCCAGCAGCTTGGTGTTCGGTCAGCCCCAGCATTTT.

The CDR3 loop reads CATSRDLGALQTQYF. The CDR3 DNA is TGTGCCACCAGCAGAGACTTGGGGGCCCTACAGACCCAGTACTTC. V and J are TRBV15 and TRBJ2-5, with a tentative D call TRBD1 (6 bases). The CDR3 spans 15 residues. Trimming pared 0 bases from V and 6 bases from J, leaving 14 bases between. Germline V lookup: CDR1 LNHNV, CDR2 YYDKDF (reference sequence).

The rearrangement uses TRBV10-1 and TRBJ2-2; possible D gene TRBD1, 5 bases. The germline V gene encodes CDR1 WNHNN and CDR2 SYGVQD (reference sequence). This CDR3 comprises 13 residues. Deletions cut 3 bases from V and 4 bases from J, with 6 bases between. The DNA of the CDR3 is TGCGCCAGCAGTGACAGGGTCACCGGGGAGCTGTTTTTT. This codes for CASSDRVTGELFF.

V is TRBV15 and J is TRBJ2-3; TRBD2 matches at 10 bases. The CDR3 totals 15 residues. The germline V gene has CDR1 LNHNV and CDR2 YYDKDF (reference sequence). V trimming: 4 bases; J trimming: 6 bases; junction bases outside the gene matches: 7. The CDR3: CATSKGAGGPDTQYF. The DNA of the CDR3 is TGTGCCACCAGCAAAGGAGCGGGAGGGCCGGATACGCAGTATTTT.

The chain uses TRBV7-8 and TRBJ2-1, with no clear D. The CDR3 loop spans 15 amino acids. The germline CDR1 and CDR2 sequences are SGHVS and FQNEAQ. V shed 1 base and J shed 2 bases, with 9 bases lying between them. The CDR3 sequence is CASSLDLAAYNEQFF. The CDR3 nucleotides read TGTGCCAGCAGCTTAGATTTGGCGGCCTACAATGAGCAGTTCTTC.

This clone appeared a few times. The J gene is TRBJ2-2, the V gene TRBV7-8; 9 nucleotides line up with TRBD1. Germline lookup yields CDR1 SGHVS and CDR2 FQNEAQ. This CDR3 comprises 16 residues. With 4 bases clipped from V and 6 bases from J, the junction kept 9 bases outside the gene matches. The CDR3 DNA sequence: TGTGCCAGCAGCTCCGGACAGGGGAGAGCGGCCGGGGAGCTGTTTTTT. As protein: CASSSGQGRAAGELFF.

The chain couples TRBV28 to TRBJ2-7; TRBD1 matches 7 bases. The CDR3 covers 13 residues. Per germline, CDR1 MDHEN and CDR2 SYDVKM. V lost 2 bases to trimming and J lost 3 bases; unmatched junction nucleotides: 1. The CDR3 DNA sequence: TGTGCCAGCAGTTTAGGGACAGACTACGAGCAGTACGTC. It specifies CASSLGTDYEQYV.

The chain uses TRBV7-9 and TRBJ1-2, with TRBD1 identical over 7 bases. Germline loops: CDR1 SEHNR, CDR2 FQNEAQ (reference sequence). The V gene end was trimmed by 5 bases and the J gene end by 8 bases; junction bases not matched to a gene: 8. The CDR3 runs 13 residues. CDR3 DNA sequence: TGTGCCAGCAGCGCGGCAGGGGGAGGCGGCTACACCTTC. It yields the protein CASSAAGGGGYTF.

There are a few counts of this clone. The chain has TRBV28 and TRBJ2-2; 7 bases are shared with TRBD1. The junction had 10 bases not matched to a gene; V was cut back by 6 bases and J by 3 bases. Germline V gives CDR1 MDHEN, CDR2 SYDVKM. The CDR3 sequence is 16 residues long. The CDR3: CASRATPGGYTGELFF. The CDR3 DNA reads TGTGCCAGCAGAGCTACCCCAGGGGGTTACACCGGGGAGCTGTTTTTT.